This T cell receptor (beta chain) originates from a study of shared clonotypes between healthy human individuals. Looking at the study overall: Per donor, CD8 memory used one plate, CD8 naive used two, CD4 memory used three and CD4 naive used three.

The CDR3 totals 15 residues. CDR1 and CDR2 from the germline V gene are LNHNV and YYDKDF (reference sequence). V dropped 0 bases and J dropped 4 bases, with 12 bases sitting between them. The assay was immunoSEQ multiplex PCR, and TCRdb's table has in-frame clones only and misses some. The table shows 2,500,000 or so clones, with approximately 90% occurring only once. The chain carries TRBV15 and TRBJ2-5, with unresolved D. This TCR was recovered from a man aged 18 to 35 in good health. Sequences were obtained from naive CD4+ T cells sorted from blood. The subset denotes: CD45RA+ positively selected. In DNA form, the CDR3 reads TGTGCCACCAGCAGAGATAAGGCTTCTGGAGAGACCCAGTACTTC. Translation: CATSRDKASGETQYF.